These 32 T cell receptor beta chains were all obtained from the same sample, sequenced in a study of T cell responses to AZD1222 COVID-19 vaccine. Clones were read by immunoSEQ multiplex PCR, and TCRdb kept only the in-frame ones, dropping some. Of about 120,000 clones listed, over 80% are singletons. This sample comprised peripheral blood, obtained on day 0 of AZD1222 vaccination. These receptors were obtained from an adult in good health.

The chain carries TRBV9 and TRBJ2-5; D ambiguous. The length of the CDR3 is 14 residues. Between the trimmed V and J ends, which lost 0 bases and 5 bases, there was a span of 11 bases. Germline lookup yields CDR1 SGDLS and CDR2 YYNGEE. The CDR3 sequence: CASSVASGRETQYF. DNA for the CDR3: TGTGCCAGCAGCGTAGCGTCTGGTCGGGAGACCCAGTACTTC. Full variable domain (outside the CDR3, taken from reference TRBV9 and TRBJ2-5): DSGVTQTPKHLITATGQRVTLRCSPRSGDLSVYWYQQSLDQGLQFLIQYYNGEERAKGNILERFSAQQFPDLHSELNLSSLELGDSALYFCASSVASGRETQYFGPGTRLLVL.

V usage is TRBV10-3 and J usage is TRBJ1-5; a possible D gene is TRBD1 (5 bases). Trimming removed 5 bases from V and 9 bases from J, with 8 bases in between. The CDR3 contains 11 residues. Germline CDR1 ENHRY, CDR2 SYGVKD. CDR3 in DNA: TGTGCCATCAGTTCCGGGGGGCCCCAGCATTTT. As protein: CAISSGGPQHF.

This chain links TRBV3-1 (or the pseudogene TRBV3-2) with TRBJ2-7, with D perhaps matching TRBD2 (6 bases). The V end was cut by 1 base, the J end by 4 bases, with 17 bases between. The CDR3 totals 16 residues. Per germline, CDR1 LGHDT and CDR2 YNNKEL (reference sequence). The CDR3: CASSQGLNSGIYEQYF. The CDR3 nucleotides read TGTGCCAGCAGCCAAGGCCTGAATAGCGGAATATACGAGCAGTACTTC.

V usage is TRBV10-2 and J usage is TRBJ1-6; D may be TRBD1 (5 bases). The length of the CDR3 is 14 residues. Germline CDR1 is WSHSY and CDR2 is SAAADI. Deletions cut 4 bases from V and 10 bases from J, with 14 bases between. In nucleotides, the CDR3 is TGCGCCAGCAGTGTCAGGGAGGTCGAGTCACCCCTCCACTTT. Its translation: CASSVREVESPLHF.

CDR3 sequence (DNA): TGTGCCAGCGGGACAGGGGATGGCTACACCTTC. It is translated as CASGTGDGYTF. The V gene is TRBV2, the J gene TRBJ1-2; 10 bases are a match to TRBD1. In germline, CDR1 is SNHLY, CDR2 FYNNEI. V lost 8 bases and J lost 6; bases outside the gene matches: 0. The CDR3 contains 11 residues.

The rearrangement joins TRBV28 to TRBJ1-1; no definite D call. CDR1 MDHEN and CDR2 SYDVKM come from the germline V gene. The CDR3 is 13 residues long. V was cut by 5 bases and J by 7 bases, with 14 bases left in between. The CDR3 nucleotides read TGTGCCAGCAGTCCCACTTATCGGGGTGAAGCTTTCTTT. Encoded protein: CASSPTYRGEAFF.

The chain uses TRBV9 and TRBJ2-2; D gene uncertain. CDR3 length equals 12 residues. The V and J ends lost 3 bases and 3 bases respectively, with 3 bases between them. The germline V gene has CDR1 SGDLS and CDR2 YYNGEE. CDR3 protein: CASSGYTGELFF. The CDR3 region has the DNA TGTGCCAGCAGCGGCTACACCGGGGAGCTGTTTTTT.

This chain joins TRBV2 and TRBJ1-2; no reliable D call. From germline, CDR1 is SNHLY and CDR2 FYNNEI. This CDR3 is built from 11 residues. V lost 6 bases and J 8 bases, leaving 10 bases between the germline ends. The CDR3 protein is CASRSGIGYTF. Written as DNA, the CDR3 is TGTGCCAGCAGATCTGGAATCGGCTACACCTTC.

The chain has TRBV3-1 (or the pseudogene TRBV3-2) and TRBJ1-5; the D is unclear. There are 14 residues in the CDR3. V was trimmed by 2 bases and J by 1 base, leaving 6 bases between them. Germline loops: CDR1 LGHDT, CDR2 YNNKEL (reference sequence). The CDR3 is CASSQRVSNQPQHF. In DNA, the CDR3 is TGTGCCAGCAGCCAACGGGTCAGCAATCAGCCCCAGCATTTT.

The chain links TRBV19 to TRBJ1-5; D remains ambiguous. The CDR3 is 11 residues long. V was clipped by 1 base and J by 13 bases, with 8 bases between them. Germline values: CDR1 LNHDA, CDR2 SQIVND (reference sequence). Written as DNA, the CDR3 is TGTGCCAGTAGTATAGGGGTCGGTCAGCATTTT. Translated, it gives CASSIGVGQHF.

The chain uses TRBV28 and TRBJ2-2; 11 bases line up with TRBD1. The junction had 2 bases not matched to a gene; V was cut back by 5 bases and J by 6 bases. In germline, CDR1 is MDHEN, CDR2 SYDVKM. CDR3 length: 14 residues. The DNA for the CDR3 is TGTGCCAGCAGTGGACAGGGGGCGCCCGGGGAGCTGTTTTTT. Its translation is CASSGQGAPGELFF.

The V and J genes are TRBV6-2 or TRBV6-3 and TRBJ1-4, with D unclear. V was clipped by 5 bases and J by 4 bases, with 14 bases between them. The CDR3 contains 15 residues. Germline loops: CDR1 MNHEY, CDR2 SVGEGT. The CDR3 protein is CASSDHRDFNEKLFF. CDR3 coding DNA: TGTGCCAGCAGTGACCACCGTGATTTTAATGAAAAACTGTTTTTT.

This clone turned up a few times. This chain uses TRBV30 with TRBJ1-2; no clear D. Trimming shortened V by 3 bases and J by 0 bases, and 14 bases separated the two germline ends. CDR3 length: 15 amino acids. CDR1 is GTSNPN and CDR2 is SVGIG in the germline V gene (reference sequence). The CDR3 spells CAWSHSGVPNYGYTF. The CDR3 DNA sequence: TGTGCCTGGAGCCACAGTGGGGTCCCTAACTATGGCTACACCTTC.

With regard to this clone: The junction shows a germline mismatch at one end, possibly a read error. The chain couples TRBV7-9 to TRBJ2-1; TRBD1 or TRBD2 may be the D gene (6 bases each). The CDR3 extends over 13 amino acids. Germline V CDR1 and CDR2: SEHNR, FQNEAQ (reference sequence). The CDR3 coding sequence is TGTGCCAGCAGCTTAGGGGGGGCGGCCGAGCCGTTCTTC. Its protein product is CASSLGGAAEPFF.

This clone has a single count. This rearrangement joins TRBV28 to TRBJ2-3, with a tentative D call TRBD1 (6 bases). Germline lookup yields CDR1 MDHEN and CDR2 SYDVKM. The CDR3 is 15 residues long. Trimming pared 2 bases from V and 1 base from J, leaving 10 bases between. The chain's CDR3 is CASSLIPGGTDTQYF. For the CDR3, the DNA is TGTGCCAGCAGTTTAATCCCAGGGGGCACAGATACGCAGTATTTT.

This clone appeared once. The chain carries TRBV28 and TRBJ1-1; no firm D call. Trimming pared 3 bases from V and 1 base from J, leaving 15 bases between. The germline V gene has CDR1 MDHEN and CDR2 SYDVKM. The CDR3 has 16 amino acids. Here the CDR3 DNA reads TGTGCCAGCAGTTTTCCTGGGTTAGTGGGGAACACTGAAGCTTTCTTT. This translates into CASSFPGLVGNTEAFF.

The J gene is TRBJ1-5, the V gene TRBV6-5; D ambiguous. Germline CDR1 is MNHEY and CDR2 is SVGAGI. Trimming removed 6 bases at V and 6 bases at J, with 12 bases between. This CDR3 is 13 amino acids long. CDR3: CASSWAEGQPQHF. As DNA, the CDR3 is TGTGCCAGCAGCTGGGCTGAAGGTCAGCCCCAGCATTTT.

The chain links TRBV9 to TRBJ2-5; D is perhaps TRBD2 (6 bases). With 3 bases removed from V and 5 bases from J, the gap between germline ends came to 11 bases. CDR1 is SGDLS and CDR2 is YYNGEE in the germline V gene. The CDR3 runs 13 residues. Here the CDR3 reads CASSDGTWETQYF. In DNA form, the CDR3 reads TGTGCCAGCAGCGACGGGACTTGGGAGACCCAGTACTTC.

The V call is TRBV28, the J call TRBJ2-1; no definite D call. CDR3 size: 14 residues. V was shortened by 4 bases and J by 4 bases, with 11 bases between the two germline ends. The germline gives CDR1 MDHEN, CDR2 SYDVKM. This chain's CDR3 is CASSSEIVYNEQFF. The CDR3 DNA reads TGTGCCAGCAGTTCCGAGATCGTATACAATGAGCAGTTCTTC.

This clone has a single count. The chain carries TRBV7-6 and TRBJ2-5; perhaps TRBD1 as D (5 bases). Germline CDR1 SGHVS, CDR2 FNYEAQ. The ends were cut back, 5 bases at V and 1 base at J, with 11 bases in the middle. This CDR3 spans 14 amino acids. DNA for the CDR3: TGTGCCAGCAGCCCGCGGACATTCCAAGAGACCCAGTACTTC. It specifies CASSPRTFQETQYF.

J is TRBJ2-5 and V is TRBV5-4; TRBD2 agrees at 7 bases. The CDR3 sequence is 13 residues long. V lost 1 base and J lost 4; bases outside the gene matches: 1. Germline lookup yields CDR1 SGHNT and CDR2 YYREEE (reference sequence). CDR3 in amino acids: CASSLWGGETQYF. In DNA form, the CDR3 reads TGTGCCAGCAGCTTGTGGGGGGGAGAGACCCAGTACTTC.

CDR3 coding DNA: TGTGCCAGCACTAGGAATGAACCCTACGAGCAGTACTTC. It codes for CASTRNEPYEQYF. The chain couples TRBV6-5 to TRBJ2-7; D gene ambiguous. Germline assignment: CDR1 MNHEY and CDR2 SVGAGI. V lost 7 bases and J 2 bases, leaving 12 bases between the germline ends. The CDR3 length is 13 residues.

The CDR3 bases are TGCGCCAGCAGCTTGGTTGGGGCCGGGACAGGAGACTACAATGAGCAGTTCTTC. Amino acids: CASSLVGAGTGDYNEQFF. This sequence joins TRBV5-1 and TRBJ2-1, with 8 bases that match TRBD1. Losses at the gene ends were 0 bases for V and 3 bases for J; bases not matched to a gene: 11. CDR1 and CDR2 (germline): SGHRS, YFSETQ. CDR3 size: 18 residues. Based on the CDR3 plus reference TRBV5-1 and TRBJ2-1, the full variable domain is KAGVTQTPRYLIKTRGQQVTLSCSPISGHRSVSWYQQTPGQGLQFLFEYFSETQRNKGNFPGRFSGRQFSNSRSEMNVSTLELGDSALYLCASSLVGAGTGDYNEQFFGPGTRLTVL.

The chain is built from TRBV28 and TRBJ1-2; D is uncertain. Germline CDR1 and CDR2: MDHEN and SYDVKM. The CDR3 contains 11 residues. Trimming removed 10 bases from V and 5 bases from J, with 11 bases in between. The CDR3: CATMAGYGYTF. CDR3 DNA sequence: TGTGCCACTATGGCAGGATATGGCTACACCTTC.

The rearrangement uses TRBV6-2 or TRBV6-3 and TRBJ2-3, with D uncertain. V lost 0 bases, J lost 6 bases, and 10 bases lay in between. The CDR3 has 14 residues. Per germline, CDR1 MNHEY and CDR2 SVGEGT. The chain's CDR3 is CASSYSPGSDTQYF. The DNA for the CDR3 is TGTGCCAGCAGTTACTCTCCCGGGTCCGATACGCAGTATTTT.

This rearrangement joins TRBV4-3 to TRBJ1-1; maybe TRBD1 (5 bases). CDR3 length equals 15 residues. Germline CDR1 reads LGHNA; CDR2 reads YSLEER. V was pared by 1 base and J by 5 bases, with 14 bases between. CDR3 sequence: CASSQGTRVGTEAFF. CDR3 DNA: TGCGCCAGCAGCCAAGGCACCAGGGTCGGAACTGAAGCTTTCTTT.

The CDR3, as DNA: TGTGCCAGCAGCCCGCGGGACAGGGGACATGGCTACACCTTC. Its translation is CASSPRDRGHGYTF. The chain couples TRBV11-2 to TRBJ1-2; 10 bases line up with TRBD1. Germline trimming cut 5 bases from V and 6 bases from J; bases unmatched to any gene: 6. In germline, CDR1 is SGHAT, CDR2 FQNNGV. The CDR3 length is 14 residues. The full variable domain, rest sourced from reference TRBV11-2 and TRBJ1-2, is EAGVAQSPRYKIIEKRQSVAFWCNPISGHATLYWYQQILGQGPKLLIQFQNNGVVDDSQLPKDRFSAERLKGVDSTLKIQPAKLEDSAVYLCASSPRDRGHGYTFGSGTRLTVV.

The CDR3 region is CASSPGSSGNTIYF. The CDR3 DNA reads TGCGCCAGCAGCCCCGGGAGCTCTGGAAACACCATATATTTT. The chain employs TRBV5-1 and TRBJ1-3; D not resolved. CDR3 length: 14 residues. Germline CDR1 SGHRS, CDR2 YFSETQ. The V gene lost 4 bases and the J gene lost 0 bases, with 8 bases spanning the gap.

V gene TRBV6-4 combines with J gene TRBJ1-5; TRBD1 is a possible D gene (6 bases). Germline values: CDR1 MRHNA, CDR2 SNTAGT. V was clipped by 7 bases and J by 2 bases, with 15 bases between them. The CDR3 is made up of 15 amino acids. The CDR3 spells CASILGGPCNQPQHF. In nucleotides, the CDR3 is TGTGCCAGCATTCTTGGGGGGCCGTGCAATCAGCCCCAGCATTTT.

The CDR3 DNA follows: TGTGCCAGCAGCTTAGCGCTGGGGTGGACTGAAGCTTTCTTT. Its protein is CASSLALGWTEAFF. The chain carries TRBV7-2 and TRBJ1-1, with D hard to call. Trimming removed 0 bases from V and 5 bases from J, with 10 bases in between. The CDR3 runs to 14 residues. Looked up from germline, CDR1 is SGHTA and CDR2 is FQGNSA.

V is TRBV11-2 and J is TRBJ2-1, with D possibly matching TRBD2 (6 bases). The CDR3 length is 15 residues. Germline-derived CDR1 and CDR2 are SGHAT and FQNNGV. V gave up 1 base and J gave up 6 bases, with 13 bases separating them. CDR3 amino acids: CASSLAAGTINEQFF. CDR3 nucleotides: TGTGCCAGCAGCTTAGCGGCGGGAACGATCAATGAGCAGTTCTTC.

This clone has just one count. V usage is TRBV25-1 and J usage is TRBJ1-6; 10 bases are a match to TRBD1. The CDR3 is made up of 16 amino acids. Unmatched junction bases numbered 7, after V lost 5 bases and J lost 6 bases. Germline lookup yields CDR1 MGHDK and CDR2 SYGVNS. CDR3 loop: CASSQRQGAFNSPLHF. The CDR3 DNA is TGTGCCAGCAGTCAAAGACAGGGGGCTTTTAATTCACCCCTCCACTTT.